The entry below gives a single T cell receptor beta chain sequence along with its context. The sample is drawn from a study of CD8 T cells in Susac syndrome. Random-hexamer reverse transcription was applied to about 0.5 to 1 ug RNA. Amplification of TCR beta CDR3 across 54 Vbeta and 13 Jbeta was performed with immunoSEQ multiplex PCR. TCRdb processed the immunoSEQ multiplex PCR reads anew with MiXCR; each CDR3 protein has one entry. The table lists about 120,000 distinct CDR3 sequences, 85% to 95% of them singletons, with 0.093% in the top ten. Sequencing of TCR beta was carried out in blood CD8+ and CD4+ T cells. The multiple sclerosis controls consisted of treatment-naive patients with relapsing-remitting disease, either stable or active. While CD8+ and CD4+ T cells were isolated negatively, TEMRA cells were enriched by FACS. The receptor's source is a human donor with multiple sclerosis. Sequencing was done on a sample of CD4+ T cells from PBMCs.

This CDR3 is CASIPTGTVYGYTF. CDR3 DNA: TGTGCCAGCATCCCCACCGGGACAGTATATGGCTACACCTTC. V gene TRBV12-3 or TRBV12-4 combines with J gene TRBJ1-2, with 7 bases lining up with TRBD1. This CDR3 comprises 14 residues. Trimming at V came to 7 bases and at J to 5 bases, leaving 10 bases not matched to a gene.